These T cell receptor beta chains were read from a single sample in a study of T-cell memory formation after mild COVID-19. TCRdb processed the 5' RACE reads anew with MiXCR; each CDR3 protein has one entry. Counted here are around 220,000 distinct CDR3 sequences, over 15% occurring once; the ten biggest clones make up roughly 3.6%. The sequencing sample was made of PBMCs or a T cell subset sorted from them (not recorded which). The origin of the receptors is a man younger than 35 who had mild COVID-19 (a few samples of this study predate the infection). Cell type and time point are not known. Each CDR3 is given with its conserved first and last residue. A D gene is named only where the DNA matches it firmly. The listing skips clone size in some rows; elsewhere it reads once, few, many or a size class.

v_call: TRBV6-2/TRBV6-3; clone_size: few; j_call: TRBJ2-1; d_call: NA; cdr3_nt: TGTGCCAGCAGGGATGATAGGTATGAGCAGTTCTTC; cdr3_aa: CASRDDRYEQFF
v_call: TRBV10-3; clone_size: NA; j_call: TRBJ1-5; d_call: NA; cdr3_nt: TGTGCCATCAGTGAGTCAGTCGGACTTGGTCAGCCCCAGCATTTT; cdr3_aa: CAISESVGLGQPQHF
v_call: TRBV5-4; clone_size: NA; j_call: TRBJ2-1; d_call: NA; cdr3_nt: TGTGCCAGCAGCTTGGGACTTGCGGGGCCTCTTACGGGTGAGCAGTTCTTC; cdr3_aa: CASSLGLAGPLTGEQFF
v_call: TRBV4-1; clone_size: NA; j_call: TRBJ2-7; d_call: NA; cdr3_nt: TGCGCCAGCAGCCAAGGGCTCTCTTTGCAGTTTCTCGAGCAGTACTTC; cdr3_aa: CASSQGLSLQFLEQYF
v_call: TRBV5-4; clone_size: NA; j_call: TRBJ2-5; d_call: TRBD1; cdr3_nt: TGTGCCAGCAGCTCGGCAACAGGGGTCGGGGAGACCCAGTACTTC; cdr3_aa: CASSSATGVGETQYF
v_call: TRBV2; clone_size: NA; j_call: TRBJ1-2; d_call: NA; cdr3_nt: TGTGCCAGCACAGTACGGAGCTATGGCTACACCTTC; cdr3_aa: CASTVRSYGYTF
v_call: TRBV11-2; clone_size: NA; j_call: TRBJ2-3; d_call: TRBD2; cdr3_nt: TGTGCCAGCAGCTCGGGACTAGCGGGGGGGCCTACGCAGTATTTT; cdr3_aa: CASSSGLAGGPTQYF
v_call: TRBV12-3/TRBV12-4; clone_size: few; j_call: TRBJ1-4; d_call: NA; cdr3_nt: TGTGCCAGCACTCGACAGGCAACTAATGAAAAACTGTTTTTT; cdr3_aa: CASTRQATNEKLFF
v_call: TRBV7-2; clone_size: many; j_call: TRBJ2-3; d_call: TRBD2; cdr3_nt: TGTGCCAGCAGCCCCGCGGGGGGCCGGACAGATACGCAGTATTTT; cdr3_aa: CASSPAGGRTDTQYF
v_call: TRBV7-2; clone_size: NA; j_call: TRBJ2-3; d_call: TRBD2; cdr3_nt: TGTGCCAGCAGCTTATCTAGCGGGGGCCGCACAGATACGCAGTATTTT; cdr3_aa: CASSLSSGGRTDTQYF
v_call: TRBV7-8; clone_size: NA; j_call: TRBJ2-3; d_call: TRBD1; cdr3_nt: TGTGCCAGCAGTCATGACAGGGCCACAGATACGCAGTATTTT; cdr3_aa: CASSHDRATDTQYF
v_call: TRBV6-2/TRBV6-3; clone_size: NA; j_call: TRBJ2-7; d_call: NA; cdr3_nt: TGTGCCAGCAGCAGGTTCTCCTACGAGCAGTACTTC; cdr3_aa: CASSRFSYEQYF
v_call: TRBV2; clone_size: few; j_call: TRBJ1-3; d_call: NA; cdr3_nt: TGTGCCAGCAGTGAGACTCTGTCCTCTGGAAACACCATATATTTT; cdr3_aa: CASSETLSSGNTIYF
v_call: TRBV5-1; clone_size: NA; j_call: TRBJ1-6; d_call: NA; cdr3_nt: TGCGCCAGCAGCTTGGTAACAGAAACCTCACCCCTCCACTTT; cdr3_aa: CASSLVTETSPLHF
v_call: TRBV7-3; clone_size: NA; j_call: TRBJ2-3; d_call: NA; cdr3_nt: TGTGCCAGCAGCCTCCAGGGGGGGACGCAGTATTTT; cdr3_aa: CASSLQGGTQYF
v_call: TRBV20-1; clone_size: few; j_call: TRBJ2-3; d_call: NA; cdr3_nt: TGCAGTGCTAGTTCTCCGCGTCGGGGGAGCACAGATACGCAGTATTTT; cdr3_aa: CSASSPRRGSTDTQYF
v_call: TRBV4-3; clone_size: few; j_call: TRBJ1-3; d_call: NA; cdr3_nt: TGCGCCAGCAGCCAAGGTTCCGGGGTTGGTGGAAACACCATATATTTT; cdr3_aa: CASSQGSGVGGNTIYF
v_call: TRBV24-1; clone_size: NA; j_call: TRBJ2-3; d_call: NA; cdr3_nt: TGTGCCACCAGTGACCCAGGGCACACAGATACGCAGTATTTT; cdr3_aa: CATSDPGHTDTQYF
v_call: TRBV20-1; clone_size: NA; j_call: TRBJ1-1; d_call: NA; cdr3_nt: TGCAGTGCTAGACGGCAGCCTAACACTGAAGCTTTCTTT; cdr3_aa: CSARRQPNTEAFF
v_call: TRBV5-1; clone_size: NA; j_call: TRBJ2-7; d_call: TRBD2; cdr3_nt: TGCGCCAGCAGCACGCTAGCGGGGGGGAACGAGCAGTACTTC; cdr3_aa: CASSTLAGGNEQYF
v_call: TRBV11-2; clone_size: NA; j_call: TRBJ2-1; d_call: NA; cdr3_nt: TGTGCCAGCAGCCCCCCCCAGGGGTATGAGCAGTTCTTC; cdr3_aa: CASSPPQGYEQFF
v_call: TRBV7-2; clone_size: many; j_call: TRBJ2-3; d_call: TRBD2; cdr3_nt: TGTGCCAGCAGCTTTAGCGGGGGGGCAGATACGCAGTATTTT; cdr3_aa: CASSFSGGADTQYF
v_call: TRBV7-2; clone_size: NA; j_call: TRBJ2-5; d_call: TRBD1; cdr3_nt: TGTGCCGGCGCCAGGGGGCGTCGGGAGACCCAGTACTTC; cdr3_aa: CAGARGRRETQYF
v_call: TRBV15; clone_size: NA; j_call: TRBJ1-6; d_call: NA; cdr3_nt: TGTGCCACCAGCAAGGGGTGGGATTCACCCCTCCACTTT; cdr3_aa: CATSKGWDSPLHF
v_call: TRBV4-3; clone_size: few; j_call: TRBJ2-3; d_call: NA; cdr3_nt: TGCGCCAGCAGCCAAGTACTGGGAGATACGCAGTATTTT; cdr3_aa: CASSQVLGDTQYF
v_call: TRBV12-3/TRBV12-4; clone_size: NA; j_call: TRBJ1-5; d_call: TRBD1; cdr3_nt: TGTGCCAGCAGTTTAGGACAGGGAGGTAGTCAGCCCCAGCATTTT; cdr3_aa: CASSLGQGGSQPQHF
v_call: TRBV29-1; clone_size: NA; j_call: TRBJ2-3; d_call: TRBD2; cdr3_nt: TGCAGCGTTGGGGGACTAGTTGACACAGATACGCAGTATTTT; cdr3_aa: CSVGGLVDTDTQYF
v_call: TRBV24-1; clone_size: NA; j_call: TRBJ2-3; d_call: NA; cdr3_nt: TGTGCCACCAGTGATGGCGGGGGCCAAGATACGCAGTATTTT; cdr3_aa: CATSDGGGQDTQYF
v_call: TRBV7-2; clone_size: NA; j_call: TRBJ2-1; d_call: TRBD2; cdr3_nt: TGTGCCAGCAGCATGGGACTAGCGCCCAACAATGAGCAGTTCTTC; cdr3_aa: CASSMGLAPNNEQFF
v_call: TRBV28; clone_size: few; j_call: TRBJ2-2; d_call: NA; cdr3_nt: TGTGCCAGCTCAAATTCGGCAGGCCCGTACGGGGAGCTGTTTTTT; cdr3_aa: CASSNSAGPYGELFF
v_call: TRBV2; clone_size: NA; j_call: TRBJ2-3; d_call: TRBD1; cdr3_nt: TGTGCCAGCAGTGAAATAGGGGGCGCAGATACGCAGTATTTT; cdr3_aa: CASSEIGGADTQYF
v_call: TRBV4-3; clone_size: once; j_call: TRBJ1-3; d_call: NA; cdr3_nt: TGCGCCAGCAGCCAAGAAACCCCCTACTCTGGAAACACCATATATTTT; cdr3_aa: CASSQETPYSGNTIYF
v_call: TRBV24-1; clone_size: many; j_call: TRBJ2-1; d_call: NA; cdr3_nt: TGTGCCACCAGTGATTCCGGGACTGTACACAATGAGCAGTTCTTC; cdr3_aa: CATSDSGTVHNEQFF
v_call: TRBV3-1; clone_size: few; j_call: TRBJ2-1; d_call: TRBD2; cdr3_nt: TGTGCCAGCAGCCCCCTAGCGGGGGGTCCGTACAATGAGCAGTTCTTC; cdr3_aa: CASSPLAGGPYNEQFF
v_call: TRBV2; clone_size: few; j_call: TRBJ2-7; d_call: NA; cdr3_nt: TGTGCCAGCAGGGTGACAACCTACGAGCAGTACTTC; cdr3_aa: CASRVTTYEQYF
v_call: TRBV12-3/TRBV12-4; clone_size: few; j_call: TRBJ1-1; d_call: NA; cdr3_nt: TGTGCCAGCAGTTTATTGGGTGGCGAAGCTTTCTTT; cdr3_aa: CASSLLGGEAFF
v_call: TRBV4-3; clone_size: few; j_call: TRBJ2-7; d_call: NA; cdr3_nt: TGCGCCAGCAGCCAAGATTTTTCGGACGGAGCCTACGAGCAGTACTTC; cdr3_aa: CASSQDFSDGAYEQYF
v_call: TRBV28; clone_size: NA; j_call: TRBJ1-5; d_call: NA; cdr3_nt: TGTGCCAGCAGCCCCATGGGTTTCACCCTCAATCAGCCCCAGCATTTT; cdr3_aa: CASSPMGFTLNQPQHF
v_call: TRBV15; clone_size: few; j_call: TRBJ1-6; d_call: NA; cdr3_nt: TGTGCCACCAGCCGGGGCCTAGAATCACCCCTCCACTTT; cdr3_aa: CATSRGLESPLHF
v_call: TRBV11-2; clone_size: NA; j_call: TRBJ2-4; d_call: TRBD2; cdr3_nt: TGTGCCAGCAGCTCTCCTCGCGGGAGAAAAAACATTCAGTACTTC; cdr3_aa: CASSSPRGRKNIQYF
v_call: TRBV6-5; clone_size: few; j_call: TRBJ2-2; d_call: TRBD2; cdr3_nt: TGTGCCAGCAGTTACTCGGCGGGGGGCCAGTCTGGGGAGCTGTTTTTT; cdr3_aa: CASSYSAGGQSGELFF
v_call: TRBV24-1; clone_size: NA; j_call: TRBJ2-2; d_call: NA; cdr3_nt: TGTGCCACCAGTGATTGGGGGACGGGCACCGGGGAGCTGTTTTTT; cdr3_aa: CATSDWGTGTGELFF
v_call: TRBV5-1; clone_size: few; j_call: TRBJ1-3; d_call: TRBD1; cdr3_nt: TGCGCCAGCAGCGACGGGACAGGAGACACCATATATTTT; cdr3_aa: CASSDGTGDTIYF
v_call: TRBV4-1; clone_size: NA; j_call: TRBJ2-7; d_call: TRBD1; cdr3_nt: TGCGCCAGCAGCCAATACTCGGACAGGGGATACGAGCAGTACTTC; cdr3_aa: CASSQYSDRGYEQYF
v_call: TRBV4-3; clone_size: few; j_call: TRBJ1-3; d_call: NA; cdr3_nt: TGCGCCAGCAGCCAAGATGGGAGGGGGGGCTCTGGAAACACCATATATTTT; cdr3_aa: CASSQDGRGGSGNTIYF